The sequence of this TCR beta chain was determined in a study of OX40 agonist ivuxolimab in advanced cancers. The J segment lost 0 bases and the V segment lost 3 bases, leaving 11 bases of the junction unmatched. In germline, CDR1 is LGHNA, CDR2 YNFKEQ. The CDR3 covers 18 residues. The study's findings and limits: Some nonresponders additionally presented with little normalized T-cell clonal expansion.

This clone was seen a single time. The antigen is unknown. Here immunoSEQ multiplex PCR was the method, and the copy in TCRdb shows in-frame clones only, minus some. This sample yields about 35,000 clones, of which about four fifths are seen a single time; around 18% belongs to the top ten. Baseline, cycle 4 day 1, and cycle 7 day 1 were the blood sampling points. Sequenced material: CD4+ or CD8+ T cells sorted from blood, taken in a trial of the OX40 agonist ivuxolimab. The chain combines TRBV4-2 with TRBJ1-1; TRBD1 agrees at 9 bases. The TCR comes from an adult with an advanced solid tumor such as melanoma, head and neck, liver or kidney cancer. The CDR3 here is CASSQAGTGPGVNTEAFF. CDR3 sequence (DNA): TGTGCCAGCAGCCAGGCCGGGACAGGGCCGGGAGTGAACACTGAAGCTTTCTTT.